This T cell receptor (beta chain) was recorded in a study of blood T cell repertoires in COVID-19. This clone has only one observation. The CDR3 spans 15 residues. Trimming pared 4 bases from V and 2 bases from J, leaving 12 bases between. Looked up from germline, CDR1 is LNHDA and CDR2 is SQIVND (reference sequence). Profiling relied on immunoSEQ multiplex PCR, and the TCRdb table lists in-frame clones only, not all of them. The sample consists of 42,000 or so clones, about 90% of them appearing once. This chain links TRBV19 with TRBJ1-5; no firm D call. This TCR was sampled from a man aged 50-60 years with active COVID-19. What was sequenced was peripheral blood. The CDR3: CASSTADWGNQPQHF. The CDR3 coding sequence is TGTGCCAGTAGTACGGCCGACTGGGGCAATCAGCCCCAGCATTTT.